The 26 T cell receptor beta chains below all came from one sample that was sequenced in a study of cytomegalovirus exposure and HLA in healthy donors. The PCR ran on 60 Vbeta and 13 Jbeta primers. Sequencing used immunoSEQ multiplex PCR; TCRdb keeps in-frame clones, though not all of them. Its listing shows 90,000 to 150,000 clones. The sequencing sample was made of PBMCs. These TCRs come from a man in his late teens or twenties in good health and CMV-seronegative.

The CDR3: CASSLVAGISEAFF. The CDR3 DNA sequence: TGTGCCAGCAGCTTAGTTGCGGGGATCTCTGAAGCTTTCTTT. The chain joins TRBV7-2 to TRBJ1-1; D call uncertain. CDR1 and CDR2 from the germline V gene are SGHTA and FQGNSA. This CDR3 is 14 amino acids long. V lost 1 base, J lost 6 bases, and 12 bases lay in between.

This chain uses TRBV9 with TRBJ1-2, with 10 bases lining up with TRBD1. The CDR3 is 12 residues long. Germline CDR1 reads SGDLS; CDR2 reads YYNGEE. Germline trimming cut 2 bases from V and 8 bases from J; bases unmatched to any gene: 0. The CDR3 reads CASSVDRGGYTF. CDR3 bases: TGTGCCAGCAGCGTGGACAGGGGGGGCTACACCTTC.

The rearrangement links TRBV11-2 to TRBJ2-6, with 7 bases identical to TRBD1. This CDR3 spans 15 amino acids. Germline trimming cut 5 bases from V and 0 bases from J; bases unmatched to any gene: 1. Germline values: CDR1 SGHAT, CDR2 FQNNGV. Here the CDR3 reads CASSRQGSGANVLTF. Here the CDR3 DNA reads TGTGCCAGCAGCAGACAGGGCTCTGGGGCCAACGTCCTGACTTTC.

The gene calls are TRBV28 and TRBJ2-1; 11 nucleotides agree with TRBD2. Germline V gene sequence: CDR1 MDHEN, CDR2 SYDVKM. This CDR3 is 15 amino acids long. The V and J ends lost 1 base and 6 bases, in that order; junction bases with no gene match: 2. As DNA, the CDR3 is TGTGCCAGCAGTTTATATACTAGCGGGAGCAATGAGCAGTTCTTC. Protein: CASSLYTSGSNEQFF.

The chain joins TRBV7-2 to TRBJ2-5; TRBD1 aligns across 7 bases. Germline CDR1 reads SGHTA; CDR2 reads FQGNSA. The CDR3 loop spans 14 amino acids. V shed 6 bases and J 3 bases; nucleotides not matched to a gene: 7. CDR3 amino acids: CASRQDRVKETQYF. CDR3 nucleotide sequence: TGTGCCAGCAGGCAAGACAGGGTGAAAGAGACCCAGTACTTC. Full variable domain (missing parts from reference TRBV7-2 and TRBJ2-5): GAGVSQSPSNKVTEKGKDVELRCDPISGHTALYWYRQSLGQGLEFLIYFQGNSAPDKSGLPSDRFSAERTGGSVSTLTIQRTQQEDSAVYLCASRQDRVKETQYFGPGTRLLVL.

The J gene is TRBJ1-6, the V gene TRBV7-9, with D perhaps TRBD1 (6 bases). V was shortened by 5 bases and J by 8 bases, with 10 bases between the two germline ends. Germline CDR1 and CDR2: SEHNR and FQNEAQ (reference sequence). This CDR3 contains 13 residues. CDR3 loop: CASSLNRDSPLHF. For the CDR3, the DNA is TGTGCCAGCAGCCTTAACAGGGATTCACCCCTCCACTTT.

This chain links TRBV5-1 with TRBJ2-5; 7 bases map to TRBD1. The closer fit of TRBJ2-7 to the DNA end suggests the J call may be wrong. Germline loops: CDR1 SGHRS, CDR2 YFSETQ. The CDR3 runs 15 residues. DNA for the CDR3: TGCGCCAGCAGCTTGGGAGGGGGCACCACCTACGAGCAGTACTTC. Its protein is CASSLGGGTTYEQYF.

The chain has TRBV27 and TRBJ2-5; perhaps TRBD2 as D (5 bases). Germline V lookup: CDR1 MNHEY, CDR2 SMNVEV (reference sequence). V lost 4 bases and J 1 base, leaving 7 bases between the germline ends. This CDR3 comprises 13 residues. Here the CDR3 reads CASSSAGQETQYF. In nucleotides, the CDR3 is TGTGCCAGCAGTTCCGCGGGCCAAGAGACCCAGTACTTC.

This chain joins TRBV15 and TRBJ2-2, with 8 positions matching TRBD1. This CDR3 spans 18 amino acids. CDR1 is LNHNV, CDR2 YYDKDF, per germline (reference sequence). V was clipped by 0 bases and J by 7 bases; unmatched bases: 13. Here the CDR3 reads CATSRDRQGARVIGELFF. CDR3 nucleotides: TGTGCCACCAGCAGAGATAGGCAGGGGGCGCGTGTGATCGGGGAGCTGTTTTTT.

CDR3: CASSPRTGQMNTEAFF. The CDR3 DNA is TGTGCCAGCAGCCCACGGACAGGGCAAATGAACACTGAAGCTTTCTTT. This sequence joins TRBV7-8 and TRBJ1-1; 8 nucleotides agree with TRBD1. The CDR3 covers 16 residues. Germline-derived CDR1 and CDR2 are SGHVS and FQNEAQ. V was clipped by 5 bases and J by 0 bases; unmatched bases: 8.

CDR3: CASSRDRGDQETQYF. CDR3 coding DNA: TGTGCCAGCAGCCGCGACAGGGGGGACCAAGAGACCCAGTACTTC. This chain connects TRBV6-5 to TRBJ2-5, with 9 bases identical to TRBD1. After removal of 6 bases from V and 0 bases from J, the junction contained 5 bases not matched to a gene. The CDR3 spans 15 residues. Germline assignment: CDR1 MNHEY and CDR2 SVGAGI.

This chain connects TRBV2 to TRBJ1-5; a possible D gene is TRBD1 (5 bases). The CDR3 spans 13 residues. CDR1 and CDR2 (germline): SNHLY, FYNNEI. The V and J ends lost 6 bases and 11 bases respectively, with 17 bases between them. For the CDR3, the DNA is TGTGCCAGCAGGGGGGACTTCGACAGCACCCAGCATTTT. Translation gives CASRGDFDSTQHF.

The CDR3 DNA sequence: TGTGCCAGCAGCCCCTATGGACACTCCTACGAGCAGTACTTC. It encodes CASSPYGHSYEQYF. This chain joins TRBV6-1 and TRBJ2-7, with D perhaps matching TRBD1 (5 bases). With 6 bases removed from V and 0 bases from J, the gap between germline ends came to 12 bases. The germline V gene has CDR1 MNHNS and CDR2 SASEGT. The CDR3 length is 14 residues.

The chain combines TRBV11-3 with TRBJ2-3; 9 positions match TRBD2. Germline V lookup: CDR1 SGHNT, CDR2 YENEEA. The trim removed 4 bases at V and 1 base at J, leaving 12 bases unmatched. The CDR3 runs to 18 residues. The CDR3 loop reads CASSSSGTSSGGTDTQYF. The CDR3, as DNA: TGTGCCAGCAGCTCCTCCGGGACTAGCTCTGGAGGCACAGATACGCAGTATTTT.

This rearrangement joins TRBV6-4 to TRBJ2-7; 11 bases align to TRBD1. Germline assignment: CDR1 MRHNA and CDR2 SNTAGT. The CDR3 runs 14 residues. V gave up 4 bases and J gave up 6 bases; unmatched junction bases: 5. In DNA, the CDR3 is TGTGCCAGCAGTGTTGGGACAGGGGGGGCCGAGCAGTACTTC. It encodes CASSVGTGGAEQYF.

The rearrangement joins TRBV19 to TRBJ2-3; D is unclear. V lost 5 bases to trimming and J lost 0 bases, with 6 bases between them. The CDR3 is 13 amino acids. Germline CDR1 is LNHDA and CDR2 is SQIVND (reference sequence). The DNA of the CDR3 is TGTGCCAGTAGTTTTTATAGCACAGATACGCAGTATTTT. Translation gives CASSFYSTDTQYF.

Here the CDR3 reads CSAHPTGTGNANEQFF. The CDR3, as DNA: TGCAGCGCACACCCAACCGGGACAGGGAATGCGAATGAGCAGTTCTTC. The rearrangement joins TRBV29-1 to TRBJ2-1, with 9 positions matching TRBD1. Trimming at V came to 7 bases and at J to 7 bases, leaving 17 bases not matched to a gene. This CDR3 comprises 16 residues. CDR1 and CDR2 (germline): SQVTM, ANQGSEA.

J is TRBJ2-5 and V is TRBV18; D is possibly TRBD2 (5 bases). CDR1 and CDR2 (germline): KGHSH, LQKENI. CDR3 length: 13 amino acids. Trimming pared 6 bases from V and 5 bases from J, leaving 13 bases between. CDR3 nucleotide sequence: TGTGCCAGCTCGCCAGGTGCTAGCGAGACCCAGTACTTC. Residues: CASSPGASETQYF.

CDR3 coding DNA: TGTGCCAGCAGCGTTACCGGACAGTACGGGATAGGCCTCCAAGAGACCCAGTACTTC. Encoded protein: CASSVTGQYGIGLQETQYF. The chain links TRBV9 to TRBJ2-5, with D perhaps matching TRBD1 (6 bases). CDR1 is SGDLS and CDR2 is YYNGEE in the germline V gene. The CDR3 is made up of 19 amino acids. The V end was cut by 2 bases, the J end by 1 base, with 24 bases between.

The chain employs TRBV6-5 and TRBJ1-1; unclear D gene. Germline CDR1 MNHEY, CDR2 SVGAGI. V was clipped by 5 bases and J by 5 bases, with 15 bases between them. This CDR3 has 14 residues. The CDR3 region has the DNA TGTGCCAGCAGTGACCGGGAACGTGGGACTGAAGCTTTCTTT. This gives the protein CASSDRERGTEAFF.

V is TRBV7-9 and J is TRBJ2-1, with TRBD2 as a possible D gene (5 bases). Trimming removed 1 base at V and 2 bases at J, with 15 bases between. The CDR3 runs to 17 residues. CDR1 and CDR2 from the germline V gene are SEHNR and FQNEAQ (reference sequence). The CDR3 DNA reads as TGTGCCAGCAGCTTAGTGTTCGGTAGCGTAGCCTACAATGAGCAGTTCTTC. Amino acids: CASSLVFGSVAYNEQFF. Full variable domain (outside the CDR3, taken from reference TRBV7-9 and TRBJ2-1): DTGVSQNPRHKITKRGQNVTFRCDPISEHNRLYWYRQTLGQGPEFLTYFQNEAQLEKSRLLSDRFSAERPKGSFSTLEIQRTEQGDSAMYLCASSLVFGSVAYNEQFFGPGTRLTVL.

The CDR3 sequence is CASSHGTSGQETQYF. The CDR3 region has the DNA TGTGCCAGCAGCCACGGGACTAGCGGGCAAGAGACCCAGTACTTC. This sequence joins TRBV7-6 and TRBJ2-5; 12 nucleotides match TRBD2. V dropped 5 bases and J dropped 2; count of bases not matched to a gene: 3. The CDR3 has 15 residues. The germline V gene has CDR1 SGHVS and CDR2 FNYEAQ. The full variable domain, completed using reference TRBV7-6 and TRBJ2-5, is GAGVSQSPRYKVTKRGQDVALRCDPISGHVSLYWYRQALGQGPEFLTYFNYEAQQDKSGLPNDRFSAERPEGSISTLTIQRTEQRDSAMYRCASSHGTSGQETQYFGPGTRLLVL.

In DNA, the CDR3 is TGCGCCAGCAGCTTGGCTCTAGCGGGAGAGGTGAATGAGCAGTTCTTC. Encoded protein: CASSLALAGEVNEQFF. The chain has TRBV5-1 and TRBJ2-1; TRBD2 agrees at 10 bases. Looked up from germline, CDR1 is SGHRS and CDR2 is YFSETQ. The ends lost 0 bases at V and 7 bases at J; junction bases unmatched: 7. CDR3 length equals 16 residues. Full variable domain (remainder filled in from reference TRBV5-1 and TRBJ2-1): KAGVTQTPRYLIKTRGQQVTLSCSPISGHRSVSWYQQTPGQGLQFLFEYFSETQRNKGNFPGRFSGRQFSNSRSEMNVSTLELGDSALYLCASSLALAGEVNEQFFGPGTRLTVL.

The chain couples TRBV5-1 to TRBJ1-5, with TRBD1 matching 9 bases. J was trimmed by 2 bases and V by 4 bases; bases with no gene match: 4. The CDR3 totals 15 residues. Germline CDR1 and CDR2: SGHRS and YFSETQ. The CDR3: CASSMTGGRNQPQHF. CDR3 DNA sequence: TGCGCCAGCAGCATGACAGGGGGGCGCAATCAGCCCCAGCATTTT.

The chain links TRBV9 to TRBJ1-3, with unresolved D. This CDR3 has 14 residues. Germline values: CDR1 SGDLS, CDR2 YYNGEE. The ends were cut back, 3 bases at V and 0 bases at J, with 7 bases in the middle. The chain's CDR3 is CASSARSSGNTIYF. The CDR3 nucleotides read TGTGCCAGCAGCGCGCGGAGCTCTGGAAACACCATATATTTT.

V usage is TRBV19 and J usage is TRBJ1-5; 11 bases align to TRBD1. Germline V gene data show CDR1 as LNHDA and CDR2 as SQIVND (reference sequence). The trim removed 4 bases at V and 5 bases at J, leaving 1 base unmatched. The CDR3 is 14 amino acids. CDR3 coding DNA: TGTGCCAGTAGTACGGACAGGGGGCATCAGCCCCAGCATTTT. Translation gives CASSTDRGHQPQHF.